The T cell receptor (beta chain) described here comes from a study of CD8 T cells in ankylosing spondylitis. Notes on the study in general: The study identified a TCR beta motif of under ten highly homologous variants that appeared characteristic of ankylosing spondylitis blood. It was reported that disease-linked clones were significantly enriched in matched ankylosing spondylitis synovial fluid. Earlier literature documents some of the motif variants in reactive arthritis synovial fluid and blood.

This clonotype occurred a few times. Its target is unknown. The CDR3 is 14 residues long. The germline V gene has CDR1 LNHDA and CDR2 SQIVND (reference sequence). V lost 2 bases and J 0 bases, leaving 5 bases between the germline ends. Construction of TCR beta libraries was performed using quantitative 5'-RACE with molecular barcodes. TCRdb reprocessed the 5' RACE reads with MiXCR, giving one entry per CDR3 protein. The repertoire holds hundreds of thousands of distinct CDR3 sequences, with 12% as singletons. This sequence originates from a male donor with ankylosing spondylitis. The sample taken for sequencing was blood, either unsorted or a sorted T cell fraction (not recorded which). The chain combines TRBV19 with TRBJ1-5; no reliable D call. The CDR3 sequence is CASSIRNSNQPQHF. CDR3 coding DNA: TGTGCCAGTAGTATAAGGAATAGCAATCAGCCCCAGCATTTT.